Listed below are T cell receptor beta chains from one sample, sequenced in a study of shared T cell receptors in the human thymus. Profiling relied on immunoSEQ multiplex PCR, and the TCRdb table lists in-frame clones only, not all of them. The top ten hold more than 0.01% of the sample, which has under 700,000 clones, 75% to 80% seen once. The data were also submitted as part of a second study, on human thymus T cells.

Sequenced: thymocytes. The receptors shown here come from a boy under two years old with a congenital heart defect. Both conserved end residues are part of each CDR3. The D gene is left open where the match is weak. Part of the rows lack a size; the others show once, few, many or a class for expanded clones.

J | V | size | D | DNA | CDR3
TRBJ1-2 | TRBV29-1 | . | . | TGCAGCGTTGCCGCTCAGGGGTCTGGCTACACCTTC | CSVAAQGSGYTF
TRBJ2-7 | TRBV6-1 | . | TRBD2 | TGTGCCAGCAGAAGACTAGCGGGACCCCTCGGCGAGCAGTACTTC | CASRRLAGPLGEQYF
TRBJ2-7 | TRBV18 | . | . | TGTGCCAGCTCACCACTGGGGCCCCACGAGCAGTACTTC | CASSPLGPHEQYF
TRBJ2-7 | TRBV5-5 | . | . | TGTGCCAGCAGCGGTGATAGCGCGACGCCCTCCTACGAGCAGTACTTC | CASSGDSATPSYEQYF
TRBJ2-1 | TRBV4-3 | few | . | TGCGCCAGCAGCCAAGATAGGACGGCTAGCTTAGTGAATGAGCAGTTCTTC | CASSQDRTASLVNEQFF
TRBJ2-1 | TRBV6-5 | . | . | TGTGCCAGCAGGGGGGGCGACAGGGACGGCGATGAGCAGTTCTTC | CASRGGDRDGDEQFF
TRBJ1-4 | TRBV10-1 | once | TRBD1 | TGCGCCAGCAGTAAGGACAGGGGAAAAAATGAAAAACTGTTTTTT | CASSKDRGKNEKLFF
TRBJ1-1 | TRBV11-2 | . | . | TGTGCCAGCAGCGCAGGGTTTGACACTGAAGCTTTCTTT | CASSAGFDTEAFF
TRBJ2-7 | TRBV7-3 | . | . | TGTGCCAGCAGCCTAAACCCAGTTCCCTACGAGCAGTACTTC | CASSLNPVPYEQYF
TRBJ2-2 | TRBV11-1 | once | TRBD1 | TGTGCCAGCAGCTTAGGGGGAGGGACAGGGACCGGGGAGCTGTTTTTT | CASSLGGGTGTGELFF
TRBJ2-5 | TRBV7-9 | . | TRBD2 | TGTGCCAGCAGCATGTCGCGGACTAGCGGGAAAGAGACCCAGTACTTC | CASSMSRTSGKETQYF
TRBJ2-3 | TRBV5-1 | . | TRBD2 | TGCGCCAGCAGCCCCCATGGCGCTAGCGGGAGGGGCACAGATACGCAGTATTTT | CASSPHGASGRGTDTQYF
TRBJ2-7 | TRBV4-1 | . | . | TGCGCCAGCAGCCAACAAGACAGTTCCGGGACTCAGGCCTACGAGCAGTACTTC | CASSQQDSSGTQAYEQYF
TRBJ2-7 | TRBV5-1 | . | TRBD2 | TGCGCCAGCAGCTCCACCGCTAGCGGGCATCCCTACGAGCAGTACTTC | CASSSTASGHPYEQYF
TRBJ2-7 | TRBV28 | . | TRBD1 | TGTGCCAGCAGTTCCCAGGGGGATCTCGACGAGCAGTACTTC | CASSSQGDLDEQYF
TRBJ1-2 | TRBV19 | . | . | TGTGCCAGTAGTATGGCAGGGAATGAGAATGGCTACACCTTC | CASSMAGNENGYTF
TRBJ2-7 | TRBV4-1 | . | . | TGCGCCAGCAGCCAAGGTTCCTACTACGAGCAGTACTTC | CASSQGSYYEQYF
TRBJ2-7 | TRBV5-6 | few | TRBD2 | TGTGCCAGCAGCCTGCGACGACTAGCGGGAGATGGCGAGCAGTACTTC | CASSLRRLAGDGEQYF
TRBJ1-2 | TRBV2 | . | . | TGTGCCAGCAGTGGAGGGCAGCTCTATGGCTACACCTTC | CASSGGQLYGYTF
TRBJ1-2 | TRBV2 | . | . | TGTGCCAGCAGTGAATCCAGGGTGGGTGGCTACACCTTC | CASSESRVGGYTF
TRBJ2-7 | TRBV5-4 | . | . | TGTGCCAGCAGCCCCAGGACAGAATCCTACGAGCAGTACTTC | CASSPRTESYEQYF
TRBJ2-7 | TRBV5-1 | . | . | TGCGCCAGCAGCTTGGGGGGAGCGAACTCCTACGAGCAGTACTTC | CASSLGGANSYEQYF
TRBJ1-2 | TRBV15 | . | TRBD1 | TGTGCCACCAGCAGAGTGACAGGGGCGGACTATGGCTACACCTTC | CATSRVTGADYGYTF
TRBJ2-7 | TRBV27 | . | . | TGTGCCAGCAGTTCCCAAGCCTCTAGGAGCTCCTACGAGCAGTACTTC | CASSSQASRSSYEQYF
TRBJ1-1 | TRBV10-3 | . | . | TGTGCCATCAGTGAGAATCCCCGCAGGGCTTTCTTT | CAISENPRRAFF
TRBJ2-1 | TRBV27 | . | . | TGTGCCAGCAGTTGCCTGCCCGGCTCCTACAATGAGCAGTTCTTC | CASSCLPGSYNEQFF
TRBJ2-5 | TRBV9 | . | . | TGTGCCAGCAGCGTAGAACCCGGAGGGACCCAGTACTTC | CASSVEPGGTQYF
TRBJ2-7 | TRBV27 | . | TRBD1 | TGTGCCAGCAGCAATAGGACAGGTCGGGGCTACGAGCAGTACTTC | CASSNRTGRGYEQYF
TRBJ2-5 | TRBV5-4 | . | TRBD2 | TGTGCCAGCAGCCGGGGACTAGCGGACCAAGAGACCCAGTACTTC | CASSRGLADQETQYF
TRBJ2-7 | TRBV27 | . | . | TGTGCCAGCAGTTTAAGTAACCGCAGGGACTACGAGCAGTACTTC | CASSLSNRRDYEQYF
TRBJ1-1 | TRBV27 | few | . | TGTGCCAGCAGTCCCGGGACACTCTATGGGGGGAACACTGAAGCTTTCTTT | CASSPGTLYGGNTEAFF
TRBJ2-7 | TRBV6-1 | . | TRBD2 | TGTGCCAGCAGTGAGAGGGCGGGGGATGGAGAGCAGTACTTC | CASSERAGDGEQYF
TRBJ2-1 | TRBV4-1 | . | . | TGCGCCAGCAGCCGACCCCTGGGGGCCAACAATGAGCAGTTCTTC | CASSRPLGANNEQFF
TRBJ2-7 | TRBV9 | . | . | TGTGCCAGCAGCGTAGTTGGGAGCTCCTACGAGCAGTACTTC | CASSVVGSSYEQYF
TRBJ2-5 | TRBV11-1 | . | . | TGTGCCAGCAGCTTGCGCGGGGCGGGGCAGACCCAGTACTTC | CASSLRGAGQTQYF
TRBJ2-3 | TRBV6-6 | . | . | TGTGCCAGCAGTTACACTGGGCATAACAAAGATACGCAGTATTTT | CASSYTGHNKDTQYF
TRBJ2-7 | TRBV5-6 | . | . | TGTGCCAGCAGCTTCGGGTCATCCTACGAGCAGTACTTC | CASSFGSSYEQYF
TRBJ2-7 | TRBV7-8 | . | . | TGTGCCAGCAGCCAACCCCCCGCGCGAGGTTCGTACTTC | CASSQPPARGSYF
TRBJ2-3 | TRBV29-1 | . | TRBD1 | TGCAGCGTGGGACAGGGGGACACAGATACGCAGTATTTT | CSVGQGDTDTQYF
TRBJ2-7 | TRBV5-4 | . | . | TGTGCCAGCAGCCGGGACACCTACTACGAGCAGTACTTC | CASSRDTYYEQYF
TRBJ2-3 | TRBV18 | . | TRBD2 | TGTGCCAGCTCACTCGATCGGACTAGCGGAACTCCTAGCACAGATACGCAGTATTTT | CASSLDRTSGTPSTDTQYF
TRBJ2-5 | TRBV4-3 | . | . | TGCGCCAGCAGCCAATGGGCTAGCGCAATACAAGAGACCCAGTACTTC | CASSQWASAIQETQYF
TRBJ1-2 | TRBV19 | . | . | TGTGCCAGTAGTACCCCACCCGCGGCTAACTATGGCTACACCTTC | CASSTPPAANYGYTF
TRBJ1-1 | TRBV27 | . | . | TGTGCCAGCAGTTTATCATCCGGGAATGAAGCTTTCTTT | CASSLSSGNEAFF
TRBJ1-1 | TRBV27 | once | . | TGTGCCAGCAGTTCCCGTGCCCCGAGCCCGAACACTGAAGCTTTCTTT | CASSSRAPSPNTEAFF
TRBJ2-1 | TRBV21-1 | . | . | TGTGCCAGCAGCAAAGTGGGACGGGAGAGCTACAATGAGCAGTTCTTC | CASSKVGRESYNEQFF
TRBJ1-5 | TRBV5-8 | few | . | TGTGCCAGCAGGGGGGCAGGTAGGAACCAGCCCCAGCATTTT | CASRGAGRNQPQHF
TRBJ2-1 | TRBV4-1 | few | TRBD2 | TGCGCCAGCAGCCAAGTGGGTGACGGGAGGACCGGCTACAATGAGCAGTTCTTC | CASSQVGDGRTGYNEQFF